A selection of T cell receptor beta chains follows, all from one sample in a study of control samples from healthy donors and cancer patients. TCRdb keeps only in-frame clones here, not all; method: immunoSEQ multiplex PCR. Among around 130,000 clones listed, roughly 88% were seen once. The sequencing input was blood. The origin of the receptors is a man aged 45-65 years in good health. CDR3s include the opening cysteine and the closing phenylalanine or tryptophan. Each record gives: V gene, J gene, D gene, clone size, CDR3 DNA, CDR3 protein. The D gene is left open where the match is weak. Not all rows give a size; the values are once, few, many and, for expanded clones, a class.

V gene: TRBV6-2/TRBV6-3
J gene: TRBJ2-7
D gene: .
clone size: .
CDR3 DNA: TGTGCCAGCAGTTACCCCCGTGGGGCCCCCTCCTACGAGCAGTACTTC
CDR3 protein: CASSYPRGAPSYEQYF

V gene: TRBV5-1
J gene: TRBJ2-7
D gene: .
clone size: .
CDR3 DNA: TGCGCCAGCAGCGATACAGGACTGAACGGCGAGCGGTACTTC
CDR3 protein: CASSDTGLNGERYF

V gene: TRBV30
J gene: TRBJ2-7
D gene: .
clone size: .
CDR3 DNA: TGTGCCTGGAGTACGACAGGAACCTACGAGCAGTACTTC
CDR3 protein: CAWSTTGTYEQYF

V gene: TRBV27
J gene: TRBJ2-6
D gene: TRBD2
clone size: .
CDR3 DNA: TGTGCCAGCAGTATAAGCGGGGGGTGGGCCAACGTCCTGACTTTC
CDR3 protein: CASSISGGWANVLTF

V gene: TRBV10-1
J gene: TRBJ1-2
D gene: TRBD1
clone size: many
CDR3 DNA: TGCGCCAGCAGTGCCGGGACAGCCTATGGCTACACCTTC
CDR3 protein: CASSAGTAYGYTF

V gene: TRBV6-5
J gene: TRBJ2-1
D gene: .
clone size: .
CDR3 DNA: TGTGCCAGCCAAGTCTTGGTGGGTCCCAATGAGCAGTTCTTC
CDR3 protein: CASQVLVGPNEQFF

V gene: TRBV11-3
J gene: TRBJ2-3
D gene: TRBD2
clone size: .
CDR3 DNA: TGTGCCAGCAGCAAAGCGGGGGCCGACACAGATACGCAGTATTTT
CDR3 protein: CASSKAGADTDTQYF

V gene: TRBV9
J gene: TRBJ1-3
D gene: TRBD1
clone size: .
CDR3 DNA: TGTGCCAGCAGCGTAGGAGGCGGACAGGGGGCTGGAAACACCATATATTTT
CDR3 protein: CASSVGGGQGAGNTIYF

V gene: TRBV6-6
J gene: TRBJ2-2
D gene: .
clone size: .
CDR3 DNA: TGTGCCAGCCTACAGCTTCCCGGGGAGCTGTTTTTT
CDR3 protein: CASLQLPGELFF

V gene: TRBV5-8
J gene: TRBJ1-2
D gene: .
clone size: .
CDR3 DNA: TGTGCCAGCAGATCGACGGAGAACTATGGCTACACCTTC
CDR3 protein: CASRSTENYGYTF

V gene: TRBV11-2
J gene: TRBJ1-6
D gene: .
clone size: once
CDR3 DNA: TGTGCCAGCAGCCAGAGACGGGACTATAATTCACCCCTCCACTTT
CDR3 protein: CASSQRRDYNSPLHF

V gene: TRBV5-4
J gene: TRBJ1-2
D gene: .
clone size: .
CDR3 DNA: TGTGCCAGCAGTAGTCCGGGGGCGCCTCTCTATGGCTACACCTTC
CDR3 protein: CASSSPGAPLYGYTF

V gene: TRBV19
J gene: TRBJ2-2
D gene: .
clone size: .
CDR3 DNA: TGTGCCACCACGGGAAGGGTCACCGGGGAGCTGTTTTTT
CDR3 protein: CATTGRVTGELFF

V gene: TRBV7-9
J gene: TRBJ2-1
D gene: TRBD1
clone size: .
CDR3 DNA: TGTGCCAGCAGCCCGGACAGGGGGGTTTTGAATGAGCAGTTCTTC
CDR3 protein: CASSPDRGVLNEQFF